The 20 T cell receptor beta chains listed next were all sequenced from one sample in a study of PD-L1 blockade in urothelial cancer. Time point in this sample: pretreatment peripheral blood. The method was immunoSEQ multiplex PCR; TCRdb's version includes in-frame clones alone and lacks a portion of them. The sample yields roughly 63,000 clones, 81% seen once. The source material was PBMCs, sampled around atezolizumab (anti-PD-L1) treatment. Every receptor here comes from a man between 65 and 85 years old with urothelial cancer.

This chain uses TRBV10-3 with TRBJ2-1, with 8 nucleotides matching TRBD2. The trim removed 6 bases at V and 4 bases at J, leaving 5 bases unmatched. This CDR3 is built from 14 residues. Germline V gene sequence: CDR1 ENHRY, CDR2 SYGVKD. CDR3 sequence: CAIRREDEYNEQFF. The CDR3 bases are TGTGCCATCAGGCGGGAGGACGAATACAATGAGCAGTTCTTC.

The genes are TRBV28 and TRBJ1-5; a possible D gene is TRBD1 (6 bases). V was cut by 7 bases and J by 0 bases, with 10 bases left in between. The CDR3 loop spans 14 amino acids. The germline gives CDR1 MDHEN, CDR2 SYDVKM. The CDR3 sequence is CASMGAVSNQPQHF. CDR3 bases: TGTGCCAGCATGGGGGCAGTTAGCAATCAGCCCCAGCATTTT.

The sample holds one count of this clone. CDR3 in amino acids: CASSPTGSKLFF. The CDR3 nucleotides read TGTGCCAGCTCACCAACAGGGAGCAAACTGTTTTTT. The chain recombines TRBV18 with TRBJ1-4; D may be TRBD1 (6 bases). V lost 2 bases and J lost 11, with 9 bases in between. Germline CDR1 KGHSH, CDR2 LQKENI. The CDR3 loop spans 12 amino acids.

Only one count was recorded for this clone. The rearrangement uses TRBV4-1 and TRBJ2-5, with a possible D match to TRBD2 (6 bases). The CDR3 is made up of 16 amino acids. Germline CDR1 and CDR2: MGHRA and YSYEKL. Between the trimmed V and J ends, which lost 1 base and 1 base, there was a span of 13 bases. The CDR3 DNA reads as TGCGCCAGCAGCCAAGGGAGGGCGGATCTCCAAGAGACCCAGTACTTC. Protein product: CASSQGRADLQETQYF.

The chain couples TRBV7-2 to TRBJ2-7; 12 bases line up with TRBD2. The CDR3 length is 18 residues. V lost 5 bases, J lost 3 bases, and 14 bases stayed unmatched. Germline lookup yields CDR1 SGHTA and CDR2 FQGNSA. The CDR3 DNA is TGTGCCAGCAGCATCAGAGCCCTGACTAGCGGGAGTAACTACGAGCAGTACTTC. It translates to CASSIRALTSGSNYEQYF.

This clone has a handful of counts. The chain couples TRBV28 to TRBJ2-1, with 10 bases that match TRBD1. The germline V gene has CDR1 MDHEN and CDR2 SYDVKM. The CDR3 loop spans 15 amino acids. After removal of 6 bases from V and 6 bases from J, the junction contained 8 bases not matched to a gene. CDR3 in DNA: TGTGCCAGCAGGACGGGACAGGGGTCTTTCAATGAGCAGTTCTTC. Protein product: CASRTGQGSFNEQFF. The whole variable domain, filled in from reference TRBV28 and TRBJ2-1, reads DVKVTQSSRYLVKRTGEKVFLECVQDMDHENMFWYRQDPGLGLRLIYFSYDVKMKEKGDIPEGYSVSREKKERFSLILESASTNQTSMYLCASRTGQGSFNEQFFGPGTRLTVL.

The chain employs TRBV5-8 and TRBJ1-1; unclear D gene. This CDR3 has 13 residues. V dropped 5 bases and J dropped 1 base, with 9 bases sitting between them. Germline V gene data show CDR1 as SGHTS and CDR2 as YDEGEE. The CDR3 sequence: CASRSRGNTEAFF. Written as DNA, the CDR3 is TGTGCCAGCAGATCTCGCGGGAACACTGAAGCTTTCTTT.

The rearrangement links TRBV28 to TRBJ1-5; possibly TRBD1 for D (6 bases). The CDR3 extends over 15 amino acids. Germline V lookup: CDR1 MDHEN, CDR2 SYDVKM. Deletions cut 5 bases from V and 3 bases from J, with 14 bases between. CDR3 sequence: CASSPRDINNQPQHF. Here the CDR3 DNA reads TGTGCCAGCAGTCCCCGGGACATTAACAATCAGCCCCAGCATTTT.

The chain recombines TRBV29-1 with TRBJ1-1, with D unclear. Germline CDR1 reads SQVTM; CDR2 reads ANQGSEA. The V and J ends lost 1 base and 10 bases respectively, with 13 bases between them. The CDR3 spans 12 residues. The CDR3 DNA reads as TGCAGCGTTGAAGCCCCGTCGGTAAGAGCTTTCTTT. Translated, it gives CSVEAPSVRAFF.

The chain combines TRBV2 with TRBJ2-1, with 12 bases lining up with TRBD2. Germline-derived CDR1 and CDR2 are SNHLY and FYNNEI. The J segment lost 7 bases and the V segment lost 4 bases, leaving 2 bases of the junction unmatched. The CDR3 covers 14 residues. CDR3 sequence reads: CASSVLAGGNEQFF. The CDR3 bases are TGTGCCAGCAGTGTACTAGCGGGAGGTAATGAGCAGTTCTTC.

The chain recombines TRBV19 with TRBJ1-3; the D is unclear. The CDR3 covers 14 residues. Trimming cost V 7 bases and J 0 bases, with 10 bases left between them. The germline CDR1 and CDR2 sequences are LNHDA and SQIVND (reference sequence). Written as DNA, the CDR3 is TGTGCCAGTATCGCGATGAGCTCTGGAAACACCATATATTTT. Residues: CASIAMSSGNTIYF.

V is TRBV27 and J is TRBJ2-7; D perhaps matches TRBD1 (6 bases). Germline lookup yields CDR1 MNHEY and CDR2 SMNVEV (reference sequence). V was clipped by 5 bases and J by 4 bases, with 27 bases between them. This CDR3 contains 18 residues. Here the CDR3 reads CASSPLSFQPGHLYEQYF. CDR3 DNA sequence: TGTGCCAGCAGTCCCCTCTCATTTCAACCGGGACACCTTTACGAGCAGTACTTC.

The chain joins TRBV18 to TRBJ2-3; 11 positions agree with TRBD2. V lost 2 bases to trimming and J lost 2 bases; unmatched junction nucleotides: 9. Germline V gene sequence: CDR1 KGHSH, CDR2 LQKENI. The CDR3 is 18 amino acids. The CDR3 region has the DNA TGTGCCAGCTCACCAACGGTAGCGGGAGGGCCTATCACAGATACGCAGTATTTT. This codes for CASSPTVAGGPITDTQYF.

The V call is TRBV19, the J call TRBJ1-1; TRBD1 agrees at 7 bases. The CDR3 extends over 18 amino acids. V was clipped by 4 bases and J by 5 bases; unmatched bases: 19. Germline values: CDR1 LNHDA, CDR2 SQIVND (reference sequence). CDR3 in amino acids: CASSTEFPGQKFWTEAFF. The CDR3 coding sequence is TGTGCCAGTAGTACAGAATTTCCGGGACAGAAGTTTTGGACTGAAGCTTTCTTT.

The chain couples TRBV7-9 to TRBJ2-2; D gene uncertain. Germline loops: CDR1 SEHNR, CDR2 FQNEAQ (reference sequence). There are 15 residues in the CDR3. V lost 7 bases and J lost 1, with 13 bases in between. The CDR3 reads CASTPHSKNTGELFF. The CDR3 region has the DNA TGTGCCAGCACCCCCCACTCAAAGAACACCGGGGAGCTGTTTTTT. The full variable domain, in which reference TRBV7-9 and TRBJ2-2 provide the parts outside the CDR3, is DTGVSQNPRHKITKRGQNVTFRCDPISEHNRLYWYRQTLGQGPEFLTYFQNEAQLEKSRLLSDRFSAERPKGSFSTLEIQRTEQGDSAMYLCASTPHSKNTGELFFGEGSRLTVL.

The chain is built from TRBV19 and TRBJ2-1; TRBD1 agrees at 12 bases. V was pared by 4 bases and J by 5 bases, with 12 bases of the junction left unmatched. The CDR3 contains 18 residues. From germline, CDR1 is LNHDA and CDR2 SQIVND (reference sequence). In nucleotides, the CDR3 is TGTGCCAGTAGTACCCCCCGGGGGACAGGGGGCTCAGACAATGAGCAGTTCTTC. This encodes CASSTPRGTGGSDNEQFF.

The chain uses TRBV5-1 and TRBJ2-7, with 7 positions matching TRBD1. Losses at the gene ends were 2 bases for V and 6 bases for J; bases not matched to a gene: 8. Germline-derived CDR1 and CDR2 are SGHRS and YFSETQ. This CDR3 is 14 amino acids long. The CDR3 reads CASSFRQGSLEQYF. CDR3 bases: TGCGCCAGCAGCTTCCGACAGGGAAGCCTCGAGCAGTACTTC.

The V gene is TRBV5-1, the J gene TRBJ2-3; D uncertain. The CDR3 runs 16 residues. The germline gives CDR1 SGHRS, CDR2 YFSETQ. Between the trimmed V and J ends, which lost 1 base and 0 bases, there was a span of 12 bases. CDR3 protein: CASSLRMAASTDTQYF. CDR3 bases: TGCGCCAGCAGCTTGAGAATGGCGGCTAGCACAGATACGCAGTATTTT.

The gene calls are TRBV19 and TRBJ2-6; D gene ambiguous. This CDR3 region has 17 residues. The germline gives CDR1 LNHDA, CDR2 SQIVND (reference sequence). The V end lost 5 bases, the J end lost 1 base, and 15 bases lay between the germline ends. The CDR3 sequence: CASSQRLRTSGANVLTF. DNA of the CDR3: TGTGCCAGTAGTCAGCGTCTGCGTACTTCTGGGGCCAACGTCCTGACTTTC. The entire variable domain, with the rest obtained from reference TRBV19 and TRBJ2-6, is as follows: DGGITQSPKYLFRKEGQNVTLSCEQNLNHDAMYWYRQDPGQGLRLIYYSQIVNDFQKGDIAEGYSVSREKKESFPLTVTSAQKNPTAFYLCASSQRLRTSGANVLTFGAGSRLTVL.

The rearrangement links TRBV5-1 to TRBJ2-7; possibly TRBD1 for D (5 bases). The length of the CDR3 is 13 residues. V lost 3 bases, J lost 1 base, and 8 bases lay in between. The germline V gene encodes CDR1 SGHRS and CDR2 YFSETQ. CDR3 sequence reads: CASSYRISYEQYF. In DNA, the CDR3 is TGCGCCAGCAGCTACAGGATTTCCTACGAGCAGTACTTC.